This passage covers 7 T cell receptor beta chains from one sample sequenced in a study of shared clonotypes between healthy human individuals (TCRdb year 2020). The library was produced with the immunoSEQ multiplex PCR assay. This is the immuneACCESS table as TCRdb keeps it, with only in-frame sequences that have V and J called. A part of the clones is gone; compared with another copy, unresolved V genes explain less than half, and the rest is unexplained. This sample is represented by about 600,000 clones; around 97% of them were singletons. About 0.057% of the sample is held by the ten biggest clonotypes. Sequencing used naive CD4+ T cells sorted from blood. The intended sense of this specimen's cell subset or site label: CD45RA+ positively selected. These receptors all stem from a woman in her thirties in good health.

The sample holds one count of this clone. The CDR3 region is CASSLTGRDEQFF. The DNA of the CDR3 is TGCGCCAGCAGCCTGACAGGGAGGGATGAGCAGTTCTTC. This chain links TRBV5-1 with TRBJ2-1; tentatively, D is TRBD1 or TRBD2 (7 bases each). Trimming stripped 4 bases from V and 8 bases from J, with 13 bases between. This CDR3 spans 13 amino acids. Germline assignment: CDR1 SGHRS and CDR2 YFSETQ.

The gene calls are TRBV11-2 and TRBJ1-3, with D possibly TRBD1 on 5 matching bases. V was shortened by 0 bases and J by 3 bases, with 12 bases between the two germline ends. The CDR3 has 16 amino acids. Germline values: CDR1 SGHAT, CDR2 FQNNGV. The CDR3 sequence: CASSLDRDAHGNTIYF. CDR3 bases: TGTGCCAGCAGCTTAGATCGGGACGCACATGGAAACACCATATATTTT.

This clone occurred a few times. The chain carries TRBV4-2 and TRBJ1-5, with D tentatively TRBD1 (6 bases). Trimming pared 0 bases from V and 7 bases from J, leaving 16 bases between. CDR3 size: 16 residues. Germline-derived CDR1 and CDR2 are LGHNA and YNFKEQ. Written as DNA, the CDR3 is TGTGCCAGCAGCCAAGACGGCAGGGGCGAGTGGCAGCCCCAGCATTTT. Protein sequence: CASSQDGRGEWQPQHF.

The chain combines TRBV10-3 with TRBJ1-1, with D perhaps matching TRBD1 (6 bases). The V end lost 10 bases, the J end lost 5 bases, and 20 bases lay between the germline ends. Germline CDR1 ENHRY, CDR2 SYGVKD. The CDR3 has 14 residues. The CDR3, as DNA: TGTGCCAGCAGCGCTGAAACAGGGCCTACTGAAGCTTTCTTT. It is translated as CASSAETGPTEAFF.

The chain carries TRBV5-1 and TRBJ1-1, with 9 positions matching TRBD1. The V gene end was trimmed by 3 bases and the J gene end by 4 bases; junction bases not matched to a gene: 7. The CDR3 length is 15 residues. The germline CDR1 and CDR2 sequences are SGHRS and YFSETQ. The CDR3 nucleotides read TGCGCCAGCAGCTGGGGGGACAGGGAAAGCACTGAAGCTTTCTTT. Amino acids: CASSWGDRESTEAFF.

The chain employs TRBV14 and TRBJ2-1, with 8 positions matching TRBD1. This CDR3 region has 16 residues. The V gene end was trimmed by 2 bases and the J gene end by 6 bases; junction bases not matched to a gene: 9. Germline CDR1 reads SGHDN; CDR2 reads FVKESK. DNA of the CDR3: TGTGCCAGCAGCCAAAAGAACGGACAGGGTGGCAATGAGCAGTTCTTC. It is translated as CASSQKNGQGGNEQFF. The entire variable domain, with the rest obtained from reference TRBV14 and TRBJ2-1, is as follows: EAGVTQFPSHSVIEKGQTVTLRCDPISGHDNLYWYRRVMGKEIKFLLHFVKESKQDESGMPNNRFLAERTGGTYSTLKVQPAELEDSGVYFCASSQKNGQGGNEQFFGPGTRLTVL.

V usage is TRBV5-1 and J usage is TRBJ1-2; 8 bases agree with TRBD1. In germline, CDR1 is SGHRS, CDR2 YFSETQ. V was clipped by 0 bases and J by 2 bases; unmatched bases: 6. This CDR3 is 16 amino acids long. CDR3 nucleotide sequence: TGCGCCAGCAGCTTGGCCTCGGACAGGGTCAACTATGGCTACACCTTC. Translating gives CASSLASDRVNYGYTF.